These 7 T cell receptor beta chains came from one sample sequenced in a study of identical twins. TCRdb analysed the 5' RACE reads with MiXCR anew, one entry per CDR3 protein. The repertoire includes around 160,000 distinct CDR3 sequences, under 4.5% of them detected once, and about 7.8% sits in the top ten. Material: memory T cells sorted from blood. The receptors derive from a man aged 18 to 30 in good health.

This clonotype showed up just a few times. This sequence joins TRBV14 and TRBJ2-5; D remains ambiguous. Germline lookup yields CDR1 SGHDN and CDR2 FVKESK. The CDR3 has 14 amino acids. Trimming removed 1 base from V and 5 bases from J, with 11 bases in between. The CDR3 DNA follows: TGTGCCAGCAGCCAAGTGGAATTCGGCGAGACCCAGTACTTC. This codes for CASSQVEFGETQYF.

This clonotype was seen at least ten times. The chain links TRBV10-3 to TRBJ2-3; D is undetermined. The CDR3 extends over 15 amino acids. V lost 3 bases and J lost 0, with 10 bases in between. The germline V gene encodes CDR1 ENHRY and CDR2 SYGVKD. This CDR3 is CAISDPSTSTDTQYF. In nucleotides, the CDR3 is TGTGCCATCAGTGACCCCTCCACTAGCACAGATACGCAGTATTTT.

This clonotype was counted at least ten times. The J gene is TRBJ2-2, the V gene TRBV28; D gene unclear. The germline CDR1 and CDR2 sequences are MDHEN and SYDVKM. Trimming removed 6 bases at V and 1 base at J, with 6 bases between. The CDR3 is made up of 13 amino acids. As DNA, the CDR3 is TGTGCCAGCAGCCCCGAGAACACCGGGGAGCTGTTTTTT. Translating it yields CASSPENTGELFF. Full variable domain (remainder filled in from reference TRBV28 and TRBJ2-2): DVKVTQSSRYLVKRTGEKVFLECVQDMDHENMFWYRQDPGLGLRLIYFSYDVKMKEKGDIPEGYSVSREKKERFSLILESASTNQTSMYLCASSPENTGELFFGEGSRLTVL.

Ten or more counts support this clonotype. The V call is TRBV3-1, the J call TRBJ2-1; 7 bases are a match to TRBD1. Germline V gene data show CDR1 as LGHDT and CDR2 as YNNKEL (reference sequence). The CDR3 is 14 residues long. J lost 9 bases, V lost 1 base, and 6 bases had no gene match. CDR3 nucleotides: TGTGCCAGCAGCCAAGGTACAGGGGTCGGTGAGCAGTTCTTC. Translated: CASSQGTGVGEQFF.

This clonotype was recorded at least ten times. This chain uses TRBV11-2 with TRBJ1-1; D perhaps matches TRBD1 (5 bases). The V gene lost 6 bases and the J gene lost 6 bases, with 14 bases spanning the gap. This CDR3 comprises 13 residues. Germline V CDR1 and CDR2: SGHAT, FQNNGV. DNA for the CDR3: TGTGCCAGCAGACGGGGGTTAAGCCCTGAAGCTTTCTTT. This translates into CASRRGLSPEAFF.

Ten or more counts support this clonotype. The CDR3 is CASTVEVGMGELFF. The CDR3 coding sequence is TGTGCCAGTACCGTCGAGGTGGGAATGGGGGAGCTGTTTTTT. The J gene is TRBJ2-2, the V gene TRBV19; D is unclear. The CDR3 has 14 residues. V lost 7 bases and J lost 8, with 17 bases in between. CDR1 is LNHDA and CDR2 is SQIVND in the germline V gene (reference sequence).

This clonotype was seen many times. V and J are TRBV24-1 and TRBJ2-7, with D perhaps given as TRBD1 or TRBD2 (5 bases each). Per germline, CDR1 KGHDR and CDR2 SFDVKD. The ends were cut back, 5 bases at V and 1 base at J, with 8 bases in the middle. The CDR3 sequence is 13 residues long. Here the CDR3 reads CATSGRESYEQYF. The CDR3 DNA reads TGTGCCACCAGTGGCAGGGAGTCCTACGAGCAGTACTTC.